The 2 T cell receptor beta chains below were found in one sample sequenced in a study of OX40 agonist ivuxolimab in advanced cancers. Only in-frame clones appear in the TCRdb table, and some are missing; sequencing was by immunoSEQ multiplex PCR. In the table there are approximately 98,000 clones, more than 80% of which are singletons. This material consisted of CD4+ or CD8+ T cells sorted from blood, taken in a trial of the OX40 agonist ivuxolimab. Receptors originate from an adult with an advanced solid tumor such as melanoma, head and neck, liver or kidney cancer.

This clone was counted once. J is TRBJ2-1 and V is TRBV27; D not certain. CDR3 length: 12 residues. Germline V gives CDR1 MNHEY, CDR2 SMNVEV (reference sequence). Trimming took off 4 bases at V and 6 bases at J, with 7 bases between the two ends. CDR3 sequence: CASSSLFNEQFF. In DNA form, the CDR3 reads TGTGCCAGCAGTTCTCTATTCAATGAGCAGTTCTTC.

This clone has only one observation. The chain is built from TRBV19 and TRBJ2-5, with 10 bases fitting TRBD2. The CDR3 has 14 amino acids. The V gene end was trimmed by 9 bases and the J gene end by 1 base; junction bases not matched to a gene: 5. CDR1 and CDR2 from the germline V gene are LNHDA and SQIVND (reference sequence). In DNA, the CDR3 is TGTGCCAGCCGGAGCGGGAGGGTCCAAGAGACCCAGTACTTC. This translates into CASRSGRVQETQYF.